This T cell receptor (beta chain) comes out of a study of response to subunit inactivated influenza vaccine. Per germline, CDR1 KGHSH and CDR2 LQKENI. The CDR3 totals 14 residues. After removal of 5 bases from V and 0 bases from J, the junction contained 1 base not matched to a gene. TCRdb processed the RT-PCR reads anew with MiXCR; each CDR3 protein has one entry. The sample yields about 780,000 distinct CDR3 sequences, 18% seen once. The sequencing used PBMCs from blood, collected more than 4 days after vaccination. The source of this sequence is a man aged 45-60 years who received an inactivated influenza vaccine. This sequence joins TRBV18 and TRBJ2-1; TRBD1 matches at 7 bases. Written as DNA, the CDR3 is TGTGCCAGCTCAAGGGGGCCCTCCTACAATGAGCAGTTCTTC. The encoded protein is CASSRGPSYNEQFF.